A single sample is the source of the 27 T cell receptor beta chains below, sequenced in a study of cytomegalovirus exposure and HLA in healthy donors. PCR amplification relied on 60 Vbeta primers (plus 13 Jbeta primers). The data were produced by immunoSEQ multiplex PCR, yet TCRdb's version contains in-frame clones alone and is incomplete. The top ten hold about 10% of the sample, which has about 160,000 clones, 75% to 85% seen once. The sequenced material came from PBMCs. The receptors were gathered from a man aged 45 to 65 in good health and CMV-seropositive.

The chain is built from TRBV10-3 and TRBJ2-7, with 10 bases matching TRBD1. The CDR3 runs to 15 residues. In germline, CDR1 is ENHRY, CDR2 SYGVKD. V shed 0 bases, J shed 7 bases, and the junction held 6 bases outside the gene matches. The CDR3 here is CAISESGTGVWEQYF. The CDR3 DNA is TGTGCCATCAGTGAGTCTGGGACAGGGGTTTGGGAGCAGTACTTC.

V gene TRBV2 combines with J gene TRBJ2-2, with a tentative D call TRBD2 (6 bases). V lost 1 base and J 4 bases, leaving 13 bases between the germline ends. This CDR3 is built from 16 residues. Looked up from germline, CDR1 is SNHLY and CDR2 is FYNNEI. CDR3 DNA: TGTGCCAGCAGTGAAGTCCCGGGAGCGGTCACCGGGGAGCTGTTTTTT. This encodes CASSEVPGAVTGELFF.

In nucleotides, the CDR3 is TGTGCCATCAGTTACGACAGGGGGCAGGGGGAGCAGTACTTC. Amino acids: CAISYDRGQGEQYF. The chain combines TRBV10-3 with TRBJ2-7; 10 bases align to TRBD1. Unmatched junction bases numbered 8, after V lost 5 bases and J lost 7 bases. CDR1 is ENHRY, CDR2 SYGVKD, per germline. The CDR3 totals 14 residues.

The chain joins TRBV7-2 to TRBJ2-2; the D is unclear. CDR3 size: 14 residues. Per the germline V gene, CDR1 is SGHTA and CDR2 is FQGNSA. V lost 5 bases and J lost 1, with 8 bases in between. CDR3 in DNA: TGTGCCAGCAGCACGACACTGAACACCGGGGAGCTGTTTTTT. Translation: CASSTTLNTGELFF.

The rearrangement uses TRBV6-5 and TRBJ1-2, with no clear D. The V end was cut by 2 bases, the J end by 8 bases, with 6 bases between. This CDR3 has 11 residues. CDR1 is MNHEY and CDR2 is SVGAGI in the germline V gene. CDR3 DNA: TGTGCCAGCAGTTACGAGGGAGGCTACACCTTC. It codes for CASSYEGGYTF.

CDR3 nucleotides: TGTGCCAGCAGCTTAACAGGGGTAACCTACGAGCAGTACTTC. The encoded protein is CASSLTGVTYEQYF. The J gene is TRBJ2-7, the V gene TRBV7-8; TRBD1 matches at 7 bases. The CDR3 extends over 14 amino acids. V shed 2 bases, J shed 2 bases, and the junction held 3 bases outside the gene matches. Germline CDR1 is SGHVS and CDR2 is FQNEAQ.

This clone occurred once. This rearrangement joins TRBV5-1 to TRBJ2-5; tentative D call: TRBD1 (6 bases). Germline V CDR1 and CDR2: SGHRS, YFSETQ. The CDR3 is 15 residues long. Trimming took off 3 bases at V and 2 bases at J, with 14 bases between the two ends. The CDR3 protein is CASSWAGQGQETQYF. The CDR3, as DNA: TGCGCCAGCAGCTGGGCCGGCCAGGGGCAAGAGACCCAGTACTTC.

The V gene is TRBV2, the J gene TRBJ1-1, with 9 bases lining up with TRBD1. Germline CDR1 and CDR2: SNHLY and FYNNEI. With V trimmed by 4 bases and J by 4 bases, 4 bases remained unmatched. The CDR3 extends over 14 amino acids. CDR3 loop: CASSGDRAATEAFF. Here the CDR3 DNA reads TGTGCCAGCAGTGGGGACAGGGCAGCCACTGAAGCTTTCTTT.

This clone has just a few counts. V and J are TRBV6-1 and TRBJ1-5, with D hard to call. The CDR3 has 14 amino acids. Germline values: CDR1 MNHNS, CDR2 SASEGT. Trimming removed 4 bases from V and 4 bases from J, with 11 bases in between. For the CDR3, the DNA is TGTGCCAGCAGTGTTTATACAGTTAATCAGCCCCAGCATTTT. Protein product: CASSVYTVNQPQHF.

The chain couples TRBV5-1 to TRBJ2-2; D is perhaps TRBD1 (6 bases). The V end was cut by 4 bases, the J end by 6 bases, with 10 bases between. Germline V gene data show CDR1 as SGHRS and CDR2 as YFSETQ. The CDR3 has 13 residues. CDR3 region: CASSLTGPGELFF. The DNA for the CDR3 is TGCGCCAGCAGCCTAACAGGGCCCGGGGAGCTGTTTTTT.

This clone was seen a handful of times. The chain links TRBV28 to TRBJ2-7; TRBD1 agrees at 7 bases. Germline CDR1 MDHEN, CDR2 SYDVKM. The J segment lost 2 bases and the V segment lost 7 bases, leaving 8 bases of the junction unmatched. The CDR3 runs 14 residues. The CDR3 region has the DNA TGTGCCAGCATCAATCACCAGGGGGCCTACGAGCAGTACTTC. Its translation is CASINHQGAYEQYF.

J is TRBJ2-1 and V is TRBV2; no clear D gene. Germline CDR1 reads SNHLY; CDR2 reads FYNNEI. V was trimmed by 0 bases and J by 0 bases, leaving 12 bases between them. The CDR3 runs to 17 residues. CDR3 amino acids: CASSEAGIRSSYNEQFF. CDR3 bases: TGTGCCAGCAGTGAAGCAGGCATAAGGAGCTCCTACAATGAGCAGTTCTTC.

V and J are TRBV4-1 and TRBJ2-5; TRBD1 is a possible D gene (5 bases). The CDR3 spans 16 residues. The ends were cut back, 0 bases at V and 0 bases at J, with 11 bases in the middle. The germline V gene has CDR1 MGHRA and CDR2 YSYEKL. CDR3 protein: CASSQETVLYQETQYF. CDR3 bases: TGCGCCAGCAGCCAAGAGACAGTGTTGTACCAAGAGACCCAGTACTTC.

The V gene is TRBV14, the J gene TRBJ1-1; possibly TRBD1 for D (5 bases). Germline V gene sequence: CDR1 SGHDN, CDR2 FVKESK. V was trimmed by 5 bases and J by 2 bases, leaving 12 bases between them. The CDR3 covers 14 residues. The CDR3 loop is CASSTVGGNTEAFF. CDR3 bases: TGTGCCAGCAGCACCGTCGGGGGAAACACTGAAGCTTTCTTT.

This clone was found a few times. At one end, the junction sequence differs from germline, possibly due to a read error. The CDR3 region has the DNA TGTGCCAGCAGCCAACTAAGGGGGCGCGGGAACATTGAAGCTTTCTTT. Encoded protein: CASSQLRGRGNIEAFF. This chain connects TRBV14 to TRBJ1-1, with 7 nucleotides matching TRBD1. Germline V CDR1 and CDR2: SGHDN, FVKESK. The CDR3 totals 16 residues.

The chain links TRBV25-1 to TRBJ2-1; 7 positions match TRBD2. J was trimmed by 1 base and V by 7 bases; bases with no gene match: 10. CDR3 length equals 16 residues. Germline loops: CDR1 MGHDK, CDR2 SYGVNS. The CDR3 here is CASIGGSGVSYNEQFF. The CDR3 DNA sequence: TGTGCCAGCATCGGCGGGAGTGGAGTATCCTACAATGAGCAGTTCTTC.

V usage is TRBV10-3 and J usage is TRBJ1-1; perhaps TRBD1 as D (5 bases). In germline, CDR1 is ENHRY, CDR2 SYGVKD. CDR3 length: 13 residues. Trimming left V 3 bases short and J 2 bases short, with 7 bases between. This chain's CDR3 is CAISERTNTEAFF. CDR3 nucleotide sequence: TGTGCCATCAGTGAACGGACAAACACTGAAGCTTTCTTT.

This chain connects TRBV10-3 to TRBJ1-6; TRBD1 agrees at 8 bases. The ends lost 3 bases at V and 5 bases at J; junction bases unmatched: 9. The CDR3 totals 17 residues. Germline lookup yields CDR1 ENHRY and CDR2 SYGVKD. CDR3 region: CAISDPFEDRDNSPLHF. CDR3 bases: TGTGCCATCAGTGATCCGTTTGAGGACAGGGATAATTCACCCCTCCACTTT.

The CDR3 sequence is CASSQAVRAGTGELFF. CDR3 in DNA: TGTGCCAGCAGCCAAGCGGTCCGGGCGGGCACCGGGGAGCTGTTTTTT. The rearrangement links TRBV14 to TRBJ2-2; D might be TRBD2 (5 bases). The CDR3 contains 16 residues. The germline gives CDR1 SGHDN, CDR2 FVKESK. Trimming took off 1 base at V and 4 bases at J, with 13 bases between the two ends.

The chain recombines TRBV5-1 with TRBJ2-7, with 8 bases lining up with TRBD1. Germline lookup yields CDR1 SGHRS and CDR2 YFSETQ. V was clipped by 3 bases and J by 0 bases; unmatched bases: 2. The CDR3 extends over 14 amino acids. This CDR3 reads CASSSDRGSYEQYF. CDR3 in DNA: TGCGCCAGCAGCTCAGACAGGGGCTCCTACGAGCAGTACTTC.

CDR3 bases: TGTGCCAGCAGCTCAGCTAGAGATACGCAGTATTTT. Translation gives CASSSARDTQYF. The chain combines TRBV11-1 with TRBJ2-3, with D unclear. The germline V gene has CDR1 SGHAT and CDR2 FQDESV (reference sequence). CDR3 length equals 12 residues. V lost 4 bases, J lost 5 bases, and 7 bases lay in between.

The rearrangement links TRBV28 to TRBJ1-4; 8 bases align to TRBD1. The CDR3 length is 15 residues. V lost 4 bases and J lost 8; bases outside the gene matches: 9. Germline CDR1 is MDHEN and CDR2 is SYDVKM. The CDR3 region is CASSSRTGLFEKLFF. In nucleotides, the CDR3 is TGTGCCAGCAGTTCCAGGACAGGGCTTTTCGAAAAACTGTTTTTT.

The chain employs TRBV5-1 and TRBJ2-1; 7 bases align to TRBD1. V dropped 0 bases and J dropped 3; count of bases not matched to a gene: 3. The germline V gene encodes CDR1 SGHRS and CDR2 YFSETQ. The CDR3 length is 15 residues. The CDR3 DNA sequence: TGCGCCAGCAGCTTGGATCAGGGGGACTACAATGAGCAGTTCTTC. It codes for CASSLDQGDYNEQFF.

This rearrangement joins TRBV9 to TRBJ1-5; TRBD1 might be the D (5 bases). The CDR3 is 15 residues long. CDR1 is SGDLS, CDR2 YYNGEE, per germline. Between the trimmed V and J ends, which lost 4 bases and 5 bases, there was a span of 16 bases. CDR3: CASSPTDSTYQPQHF. In DNA form, the CDR3 reads TGTGCCAGCAGCCCAACAGACAGCACTTATCAGCCCCAGCATTTT.

The chain couples TRBV2 to TRBJ2-3; the D gene is possibly TRBD1 (5 bases). The V gene lost 2 bases and the J gene lost 0 bases, with 9 bases spanning the gap. Per germline, CDR1 SNHLY and CDR2 FYNNEI. CDR3 size: 15 residues. CDR3 bases: TGTGCCAGCAGTGAAAAGACAGTCAGCACAGATACGCAGTATTTT. It encodes CASSEKTVSTDTQYF.

The chain links TRBV6-6 to TRBJ2-3; TRBD2 is a possible D gene (6 bases). The germline V gene has CDR1 MNHNY and CDR2 SVGAGI (reference sequence). CDR3 size: 16 residues. Between the trimmed V and J ends, which lost 4 bases and 2 bases, there was a span of 16 bases. CDR3 in DNA: TGTGCCAGCAGTTCCCTCGGCAGGGAGGTCACAGATACGCAGTATTTT. Translated, it gives CASSSLGREVTDTQYF.

The V gene is TRBV19, the J gene TRBJ1-1; tentatively, D is TRBD1 (6 bases). This CDR3 has 15 amino acids. The germline V gene encodes CDR1 LNHDA and CDR2 SQIVND (reference sequence). V was pared by 8 bases and J by 0 bases, with 16 bases between. The chain's CDR3 is CASLPGGALNTEAFF. The CDR3 DNA reads TGTGCCAGTCTACCGGGGGGGGCCCTGAACACTGAAGCTTTCTTT.